The 14 T cell receptor beta chains given below trace back to one sample, sequenced in a study of response to subunit inactivated influenza vaccine. MiXCR, applied by TCRdb to the RT-PCR reads, yields one record per CDR3 protein. The sample lists 860,000 or so distinct CDR3 sequences, 21% occurring once. Here the sequenced sample was PBMCs from blood, taken 5 to 6 days after vaccination. All receptors derive from a man aged 45-65 years who received an inactivated influenza vaccine.

Many counts were recorded for this clonotype. V gene TRBV7-2 combines with J gene TRBJ1-1; no clear D gene. This CDR3 has 17 residues. V was trimmed by 2 bases and J by 5 bases, leaving 21 bases between them. Germline CDR1 is SGHTA and CDR2 is FQGNSA. Here the CDR3 reads CASSLLNTGWAGTEAFF. CDR3 nucleotides: TGTGCCAGCAGCTTATTAAACACGGGATGGGCGGGGACTGAAGCTTTCTTT.

The rearrangement joins TRBV4-3 to TRBJ1-2; D gene ambiguous. Between the trimmed V and J ends, which lost 1 base and 7 bases, there was a span of 7 bases. CDR3 length equals 12 residues. The germline CDR1 and CDR2 sequences are LGHNA and YSLEER. CDR3 coding DNA: TGCGCCAGCAGCCAAGTGGGCGTTGGCTACACCTTC. This gives the protein CASSQVGVGYTF.

This clonotype came up a few times. The rearrangement links TRBV7-8 to TRBJ2-1, with D tentatively TRBD2 (6 bases). CDR1 is SGHVS, CDR2 FQNEAQ, per germline. Trimming took off 2 bases at V and 8 bases at J, with 19 bases between the two ends. The CDR3 is made up of 16 amino acids. CDR3 protein: CASSLPATRVVYEQFF. CDR3 nucleotide sequence: TGTGCCAGCAGCTTACCCGCGACTAGGGTTGTGTATGAGCAGTTCTTC. The whole variable domain, remainder taken from reference TRBV7-8 and TRBJ2-1, is GAGVSQSPRYKVAKRGQDVALRCDPISGHVSLFWYQQALGQGPEFLTYFQNEAQLDKSGLPSDRFFAERPEGSVSTLKIQRTQQEDSAVYLCASSLPATRVVYEQFFGPGTRLTVL.

This clonotype appeared a few times. The CDR3 DNA reads as TGCAGCGTTGAAGAATTGAGACTAGCGGGAGACACAGATACGCAGTATTTT. This encodes CSVEELRLAGDTDTQYF. The rearrangement links TRBV29-1 to TRBJ2-3; 12 bases map to TRBD2. The CDR3 consists of 17 residues. V was clipped by 0 bases and J by 2 bases; unmatched bases: 6. CDR1 and CDR2 from the germline V gene are SQVTM and ANQGSEA.

This clonotype was detected only a few times. The chain uses TRBV18 and TRBJ1-1; TRBD1 might be the D (6 bases). From germline, CDR1 is KGHSH and CDR2 LQKENI. V was pared by 5 bases and J by 3 bases, with 16 bases between. There are 15 residues in the CDR3. The CDR3 sequence: CASSIEQGWDTEAFF. CDR3 nucleotides: TGTGCCAGCTCAATTGAACAGGGTTGGGACACTGAAGCTTTCTTT.

This clonotype was detected many times. V is TRBV12-3 or TRBV12-4 and J is TRBJ2-1; 7 bases match TRBD2. Trimming at V came to 3 bases and at J to 3 bases, leaving 5 bases not matched to a gene. The CDR3 loop spans 15 amino acids. CDR3 sequence reads: CASSFMGGGYNEQFF. The CDR3 nucleotides are TGTGCCAGCAGTTTCATGGGGGGGGGCTACAATGAGCAGTTCTTC.

The J gene is TRBJ2-1, the V gene TRBV5-1; D ambiguous. V was pared by 2 bases and J by 9 bases, with 6 bases between. Germline-derived CDR1 and CDR2 are SGHRS and YFSETQ. The CDR3 loop spans 11 amino acids. DNA for the CDR3: TGCGCCAGCAGCTTTCCGTGTGAGCAGTTCTTC. Translating it yields CASSFPCEQFF.

A few counts support this clonotype. This sequence joins TRBV12-3 or TRBV12-4 and TRBJ1-1, with D hard to call. V lost 5 bases, J lost 4 bases, and 11 bases lay in between. The CDR3 is made up of 13 amino acids. In nucleotides, the CDR3 is TGTGCCAGCAGTCCCCGGTCTGTCACTGAAGCTTTCTTT. Translation gives CASSPRSVTEAFF.

J is TRBJ2-7 and V is TRBV11-3; 10 bases map to TRBD1. CDR3 length: 15 residues. The J segment lost 5 bases and the V segment lost 4 bases, leaving 8 bases of the junction unmatched. Germline values: CDR1 SGHNT, CDR2 YENEEA. The CDR3 DNA reads TGTGCCAGCAGCTCCTTTTGGGACAGGGGCCACGAGCAGTACTTC. Translated, it gives CASSSFWDRGHEQYF.

This clonotype was detected a few times. The rearrangement uses TRBV5-1 and TRBJ1-1; D is unresolved. V gave up 0 bases and J gave up 6 bases, with 12 bases separating them. Germline CDR1 SGHRS, CDR2 YFSETQ. The CDR3 contains 14 residues. The CDR3 is CASSLEALVAEAFF. In nucleotides, the CDR3 is TGCGCCAGCAGCTTGGAGGCCCTGGTTGCTGAAGCTTTCTTT.

This clonotype has more than one count but fewer than ten. This chain connects TRBV12-3 or TRBV12-4 to TRBJ2-7, with D perhaps assigned TRBD1 or TRBD2 (5 bases each). CDR3 length: 13 amino acids. The germline V and J ends were trimmed by 5 bases and 6 bases, with 14 bases remaining between them. The CDR3: CASSPGTWFEQYF. CDR3 DNA sequence: TGTGCCAGCAGTCCGGGGACCTGGTTCGAGCAGTACTTC.

This clonotype appeared a few times. Written as DNA, the CDR3 is TGCGCCAGCAGCTTGGCCGTCTTCGGCGGTAAGGGGGGAGATACGCAGTATTTT. It specifies CASSLAVFGGKGGDTQYF. The V call is TRBV5-1, the J call TRBJ2-3; D tentatively fits TRBD1 or TRBD2 (6 bases each). This CDR3 is 18 amino acids long. V lost 0 bases and J lost 5, with 22 bases in between. Germline-derived CDR1 and CDR2 are SGHRS and YFSETQ.

J is TRBJ2-5 and V is TRBV24-1, with 12 bases lining up with TRBD2. After removal of 2 bases from V and 5 bases from J, the junction contained 5 bases not matched to a gene. This CDR3 spans 16 amino acids. CDR1 is KGHDR and CDR2 is SFDVKD in the germline V gene. The CDR3 region is CATSDSLAGGPETQYF. In nucleotides, the CDR3 is TGTGCCACCAGTGATTCCCTAGCGGGAGGGCCGGAGACCCAGTACTTC.

This clonotype was recorded a few times. The chain employs TRBV27 and TRBJ2-7; TRBD2 is a possible D gene (6 bases). V was pared by 3 bases and J by 2 bases, with 14 bases between. CDR3 length: 15 amino acids. Germline V gene sequence: CDR1 MNHEY, CDR2 SMNVEV (reference sequence). The CDR3 sequence: CASSFPGGLPYEQYF. As DNA, the CDR3 is TGTGCCAGCAGTTTTCCCGGGGGACTTCCCTACGAGCAGTACTTC.